This T cell receptor beta chain was identified during a study of early T cells in non-severe SARS-CoV-2 infection. Overall study context: Bulk RNA isolated from unsorted whole blood underwent sequencing; chains were not paired.

As part of library construction, unique molecular identifiers were attached to individual cDNA molecules. TCRdb itself ran the 5' RACE reads through MiXCR, one entry per CDR3 protein. The sample yields roughly 75,000 distinct CDR3 sequences, 11% seen once. The CDR3 length is 15 residues. Trimming left V 0 bases short and J 3 bases short, with 9 bases between. In germline, CDR1 is MNHEY, CDR2 SVGEGT. In this sample, this clonotype turned up once. Specimen: whole blood. The chain carries TRBV6-2 or TRBV6-3 and TRBJ1-3, with TRBD1 as a possible D gene (5 bases). The source of this sequence is an adult who was a healthcare worker with PCR-confirmed SARS-CoV-2 infection or an uninfected control (not recorded which). Here the CDR3 reads CASSYSDRFGNTIYF. The CDR3 DNA reads TGTGCCAGCAGTTACTCCGACAGATTTGGAAACACCATATATTTT.